The rows below give T cell receptor beta chains drawn from one sample of a study of cytomegalovirus exposure and HLA in healthy donors. TCRdb's copy holds only in-frame clones and misses some; the assay was immunoSEQ multiplex PCR. The sample comprises about 180,000 clones, around four fifths of which are singletons, and about 1.5% rests with the top ten. Sequencing was done on a sample of PBMCs. The receptor set was obtained from a man between 18 and 29 years old in good health and CMV-seronegative. Both conserved end residues are part of each CDR3. D genes are given only for firm matches. Clone size is stated in some rows and not others, as once, few, many or a class when expanded.

v_call,j_call,d_call,clone_size,cdr3_nt,cdr3_aa
TRBV7-3,TRBJ2-1,TRBD2,NA,TGTGCCAGCAGCCCACGGGGGGCTAGCGGGGGGGCTAGCTACAATGAGCAGTTCTTC,CASSPRGASGGASYNEQFF
TRBV6-6,TRBJ1-6,NA,NA,TGTGCCAGCAGTACCCTCGGCGGGGCTTATAATTCACCCCTCCACTTT,CASSTLGGAYNSPLHF
TRBV4-3,TRBJ2-1,TRBD1,once,TGCGCCAGCAGCCACGCGACAGGGGTCGAGGATGAGCAGTTCTTC,CASSHATGVEDEQFF
TRBV9,TRBJ2-1,TRBD2,NA,TGTGCCAGCAGCCTCACCCTAGCGGGGTCCCACAATGAGCAGTTCTTC,CASSLTLAGSHNEQFF
TRBV6-6,TRBJ2-1,TRBD2,few,TGTGCCAGCAGCGCCTCCGGGACTAGCGGGGGAAATGAGCAGTTCTTC,CASSASGTSGGNEQFF
TRBV5-3,TRBJ2-7,TRBD2,once,TGTGCCAGAAGCTTGGCGGTAGCGGGAGGTCTAAGTTGTAAATTCGGTCACTACGAGCAGTACTTC,CARSLAVAGGLSCKFGHYEQYF
TRBV20-1,TRBJ1-1,TRBD1,NA,TGCAGTGCCAGTCAGGGGGCTGAAGCTTTCTTT,CSASQGAEAFF
TRBV7-6,TRBJ2-3,TRBD2,NA,TGTGCCAGCAGCCAGCGGGGGGGCCCAGATACGCAGTATTTT,CASSQRGGPDTQYF
TRBV5-6,TRBJ2-7,NA,NA,TGTGCCAGCAGCTTTCTAAACCCAGGGTCCTGCGAGCAGTACTTC,CASSFLNPGSCEQYF
TRBV15,TRBJ2-5,NA,NA,TGTGCCACCAGCACAGGGGTGGTGGAGACCCAGTACTTC,CATSTGVVETQYF
TRBV11-2,TRBJ2-7,TRBD1,NA,TGTGCCAGCAGTTCTTCCGACAGGGGTGATCACGAGCAGTACTTC,CASSSSDRGDHEQYF
TRBV7-2,TRBJ2-7,NA,NA,TGTGCCAGCAGCTTAGCGAGGTCCTACGAGCAGTACTTC,CASSLARSYEQYF
TRBV7-2,TRBJ2-5,TRBD2,NA,TGTGCCAGCAGCTTAATAACGGGAGGGAAAGAGACCCAGTACTTC,CASSLITGGKETQYF
TRBV27,TRBJ2-1,TRBD2,NA,TGTGCCAGCAGTTCATCCGGGACTAGCGGGGGGAGGGGTGAGCAGTTCTTC,CASSSSGTSGGRGEQFF
TRBV7-2,TRBJ2-3,NA,NA,TGTGCCAGCAGCTTAGACGGCTCAGGGGCAGATACGCAGTATTTT,CASSLDGSGADTQYF
TRBV14,TRBJ2-2,TRBD1,NA,TGTGCCAGCAGCCAAACGACAGGGATAATAACCGGGGAGCTGTTTTTT,CASSQTTGIITGELFF
TRBV29-1,TRBJ1-1,TRBD1,NA,TGCAGCGTTGGACAGGGGGCTGATTACGAGAACACTGAAGCTTTCTTT,CSVGQGADYENTEAFF
TRBV6-5,TRBJ2-7,TRBD1,NA,TGTGCCAGCAGTGGGACAGGGTACGAGCAGTACTTC,CASSGTGYEQYF
TRBV11-2,TRBJ2-7,NA,NA,TGTGCCAGCAGCCCGCGGAGGGCTGACTCCTACGAGCAGTACTTC,CASSPRRADSYEQYF
TRBV2,TRBJ2-5,TRBD2,NA,TGTGCCAGCAGCCTTAGCGGGGATCGGTACCAAGAGACCCAGTACTTC,CASSLSGDRYQETQYF
TRBV15,TRBJ1-1,TRBD1,NA,TGTGCCACCAGCCCGGGGGACAGCTTAATGAACACTGAAGCTTTCTTT,CATSPGDSLMNTEAFF
TRBV5-4,TRBJ2-1,TRBD1,NA,TGTGCCAGCAGCCCACAGGGGGGAGGCCTCAATGAGCAGTTCTTC,CASSPQGGGLNEQFF
TRBV7-9,TRBJ2-5,NA,few,TGTGCCAGCAGCTTAGGCTGGCGCGGAACCCAAGAGACCCAGTACTTC,CASSLGWRGTQETQYF
TRBV27,TRBJ2-1,NA,NA,TGTGCCAGCAGCCATGGAACGCGGGACCCCGACACCGATGAGCAGTTCTTC,CASSHGTRDPDTDEQFF
TRBV30,TRBJ2-7,TRBD1,NA,TGTGCCTGGAGCCCCGGGACAGGGACCTACGAGCAGTACTTC,CAWSPGTGTYEQYF
TRBV29-1,TRBJ2-7,TRBD2,NA,TGCAGCGTTGCTACTAGCGGTATCTCGGAGCAGTACTTC,CSVATSGISEQYF
TRBV7-8,TRBJ2-5,NA,NA,TGTGCCAGCAGCTCACCCTGGGCTGGTGCAGAGACCCAGTACTTC,CASSSPWAGAETQYF
TRBV7-9,TRBJ1-5,NA,NA,TGTGCCAGCAGCTTAGTCGCAGCGGCGCCCCAGCATTTT,CASSLVAAAPQHF
TRBV7-2,TRBJ2-1,TRBD2,NA,TGTGCCAGCAGCTCGTCGGTAGCGGGAGGGGCTGAGCAGTTCTTC,CASSSSVAGGAEQFF
TRBV7-2,TRBJ2-7,NA,NA,TGTGCCAGCAGCTACAGCGGCACCTACGAGCAGTACTTC,CASSYSGTYEQYF
TRBV13,TRBJ2-5,NA,NA,TGTGCCAGCAGCTCCCGCTTTCGGGGAAGAGAGACCCAGTACTTC,CASSSRFRGRETQYF
TRBV5-4,TRBJ2-5,NA,few,TGTGCCAGCAGCTTGGGTCCAGAAGAGACCCAGTACTTC,CASSLGPEETQYF
TRBV4-3,TRBJ2-7,NA,NA,TGCGCCAGCAGCCAAAGAGGCGGGATTGGGTACGAGCAGTACTTC,CASSQRGGIGYEQYF
TRBV13,TRBJ2-5,TRBD1,NA,TGTGCCAGCAGCTCTACAGGGGGCCCGGAACCGTCAGCGGGCCAGTACTTC,CASSSTGGPEPSAGQYF
TRBV7-9,TRBJ1-1,TRBD1,NA,TGTGCCAGCAGCCTGGGTCGGACAGGGGAGAGGGGAGCTTTCTTT,CASSLGRTGERGAFF
TRBV10-3,TRBJ1-5,NA,NA,TGTGCCATCAGTACGGGGAATCAGCCCCAGCATTTT,CAISTGNQPQHF
TRBV4-2,TRBJ1-6,TRBD1,NA,TGTGCCAGCAGCCCCGACCCCCCGGGACAGGAGAGCTCCTATAATTCACCCCTCCACTTT,CASSPDPPGQESSYNSPLHF